This T cell receptor beta chain was found in a study of cytomegalovirus exposure and HLA in healthy donors. Looking at the study overall: Most donors, roughly 77% of roughly 400 genotyped, fell in the Caucasian-associated ancestry cluster.

All donors participated as healthy donors of bone marrow. The PCR employed 60 Vbeta primers together with 13 Jbeta primers. The data were produced by immunoSEQ multiplex PCR, yet TCRdb's version contains in-frame clones alone and is incomplete. The sample shows over 150,000 clones, approximately 76% of them seen only once. In the case of this clone: Its antigen is as yet unknown.

Trimming took off 2 bases at V and 4 bases at J, with 11 bases between the two ends. The CDR3 length is 14 residues. Germline lookup yields CDR1 MNHEY and CDR2 SMNVEV (reference sequence). The study, taken as a whole, reports: Some V segments, including TRBV6-2 and TRBV6-3, were excluded as indistinguishable. In an earlier analysis, about 87% or about 30%: the productive usage of most TCR beta V segments.

Sequencing was done on a sample of PBMCs. The chain has TRBV27 and TRBJ2-5; possibly TRBD2 for D (7 bases). The clonotype originates from a man in his fifties or sixties in good health and CMV-seronegative. The CDR3, as DNA: TGTGCCAGCAGTTTAATGGGAGGGGGAGAGACCCAGTACTTC. Translating it yields CASSLMGGGETQYF.